This TCR beta chain was documented in a study of shared clonotypes between healthy human individuals. General study results and limits: Non-shared clonotypes displayed generation probabilities falling below those of clonotypes present in all four donors.

Germline loops: CDR1 LGHNA, CDR2 YSLEER. V was trimmed by 2 bases and J by 7 bases, leaving 8 bases between them. The CDR3 is 13 residues long. For this clone: Its antigen remains unidentified.

Assay execution proceeded at the deep level. TCRdb's copy holds only in-frame clones and misses some; the assay was immunoSEQ multiplex PCR. Among about 2 million clones listed, 85% to 95% were seen once. The chain is built from TRBV4-3 and TRBJ2-2; either TRBD1 or TRBD2 may supply D (5 bases each). Sequenced: naive CD4+ T cells sorted from blood. Subset reported: CD45RA+ positively selected. The TCR originated in a young man in good health. CDR3 amino acids: CASSQRGFGELFF. The CDR3 DNA reads TGCGCCAGCAGCCAACGGGGCTTCGGGGAGCTGTTTTTT.